This T cell receptor (beta chain) was recovered during a study of blood T cell repertoires in COVID-19. Study in general: COVID-19 samples collected from the United States, Italy and Spain covered acute and convalescent phases. T cells, B-cell-depleted T cells, or PBMCs supplied cDNA or gDNA.

With V trimmed by 1 base and J by 0 bases, 8 bases remained unmatched. CDR1 and CDR2 from the germline V gene are SGHNT and YENEEA. The CDR3 totals 18 residues. Source study methods: From reference gene primer amplification, estimates of nucleated cell counts were derived. The data were produced by immunoSEQ multiplex PCR, yet TCRdb's version contains in-frame clones alone and is incomplete. V, J and clone size derive from that table, while D and trimming were established from the DNA sequence. Of 400,000 to 450,000 clones in the sample, just over 85% were seen once. The rearrangement uses TRBV11-3 and TRBJ2-1; TRBD2 matches at 8 bases. Sequenced input: peripheral blood. The receptor's source is a woman between 25 and 40 years old with active or convalescent COVID-19. Here the CDR3 reads CASSLGVAGGYSYNEQFF. In nucleotides, the CDR3 is TGTGCCAGCAGCTTAGGAGTCGCGGGGGGTTACTCCTACAATGAGCAGTTCTTC. Full variable domain (remainder filled in from reference TRBV11-3 and TRBJ2-1): EAGVVQSPRYKIIEKKQPVAFWCNPISGHNTLYWYLQNLGQGPELLIRYENEEAVDDSQLPKDRFSAERLKGVDSTLKIQPAELGDSAVYLCASSLGVAGGYSYNEQFFGPGTRLTVL.